Below, one TCR beta chain is given with its context. The source of the sample is a study of blood T cell repertoires in COVID-19. The germline V gene encodes CDR1 SQVTM and CDR2 ANQGSEA. The length of the CDR3 is 11 residues. The trim removed 7 bases at V and 7 bases at J, leaving 6 bases unmatched. Profiling relied on immunoSEQ multiplex PCR, and the TCRdb table lists in-frame clones only, not all of them. The sample lists under 350,000 clones; approximately 85% were seen once. The sequence was collected from a human donor in a cohort sampled during active COVID-19. The chain recombines TRBV29-1 with TRBJ1-1; 7 positions match TRBD1. The specimen sequenced was peripheral blood. The CDR3 coding sequence is TGCAGCGCCTCACAGGGGTATGAAGCTTTCTTT. Translating gives CSASQGYEAFF.